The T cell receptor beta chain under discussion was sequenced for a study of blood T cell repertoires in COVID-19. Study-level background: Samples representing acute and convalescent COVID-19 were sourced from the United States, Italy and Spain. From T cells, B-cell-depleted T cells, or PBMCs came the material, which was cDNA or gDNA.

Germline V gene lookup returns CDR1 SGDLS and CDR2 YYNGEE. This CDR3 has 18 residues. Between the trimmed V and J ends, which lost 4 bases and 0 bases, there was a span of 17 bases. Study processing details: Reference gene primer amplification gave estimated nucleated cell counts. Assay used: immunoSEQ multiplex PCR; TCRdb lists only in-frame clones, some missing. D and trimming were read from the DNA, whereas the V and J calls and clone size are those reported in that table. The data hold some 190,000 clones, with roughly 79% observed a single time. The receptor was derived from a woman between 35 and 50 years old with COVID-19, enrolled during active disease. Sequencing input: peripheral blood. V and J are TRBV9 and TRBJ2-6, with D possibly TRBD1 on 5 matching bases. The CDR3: CASSIPTAGPSGANVLTF. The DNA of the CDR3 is TGTGCCAGCAGCATACCGACAGCCGGGCCCTCTGGGGCCAACGTCCTGACTTTC.